One and the same sample provided the 19 T cell receptor beta chains below, sequenced in a study of molecular identifiers for immune sequencing clone quantification. TCRdb itself ran the PCR reads through MiXCR, one entry per CDR3 protein. The sample comprises 90,000 to 120,000 distinct CDR3 sequences, roughly 38% of which are singletons, and 4% to 5% rests with the top ten. The sample taken for sequencing was naive CD8+ T cells from blood, with Jurkat cell RNA spiked in. The subset was: FACS-sorted CD8+CD4-CCR7+CD45RA+ naive T cells. These receptors all stem from a human donor in good health. Some libraries in this study had Jurkat cell RNA spiked in.

The chain joins TRBV10-3 to TRBJ1-2; D may be TRBD1 (6 bases). CDR1 and CDR2 from the germline V gene are ENHRY and SYGVKD. V dropped 3 bases and J dropped 1 base, with 12 bases sitting between them. This CDR3 is 15 amino acids long. The CDR3 reads CAISETGTDNYGYTF. Here the CDR3 DNA reads TGTGCCATCAGTGAAACAGGGACGGATAACTATGGCTACACCTTC.

This chain links TRBV5-1 with TRBJ1-5; 7 bases agree with TRBD1. V gave up 6 bases and J gave up 5 bases; unmatched junction bases: 17. CDR3 length equals 17 residues. CDR1 is SGHRS, CDR2 YFSETQ, per germline. Here the CDR3 reads CASTLDRETPSHQPQHF. The CDR3 DNA follows: TGCGCCAGCACTCTAGACAGGGAAACCCCCTCCCATCAGCCCCAGCATTTT.

This clonotype was counted a few times. This chain uses TRBV27 with TRBJ2-2; D not resolved. The germline gives CDR1 MNHEY, CDR2 SMNVEV (reference sequence). V dropped 4 bases and J dropped 3 bases, with 9 bases sitting between them. The CDR3 spans 14 residues. CDR3 sequence reads: CASSYGTHTGELFF. In DNA form, the CDR3 reads TGTGCCAGCAGTTACGGCACGCACACCGGGGAGCTGTTTTTT.

This clonotype has at least ten counts. The V and J genes are TRBV12-3 or TRBV12-4 and TRBJ2-7; TRBD1 matches at 8 bases. V lost 6 bases to trimming and J lost 2 bases; unmatched junction nucleotides: 9. This CDR3 has 15 residues. CDR3 DNA: TGTGCCAGCAGCTCACCGGGACAGGCAGCCTACGAGCAGTACTTC. Its translation is CASSSPGQAAYEQYF.

This chain links TRBV19 with TRBJ2-4; 7 bases map to TRBD2. V was pared by 3 bases and J by 8 bases, with 10 bases of the junction left unmatched. The CDR3 is 15 amino acids. CDR1 and CDR2 from the germline V gene are LNHDA and SQIVND (reference sequence). The chain's CDR3 is CASSMGPGGGYIQYF. The CDR3 coding sequence is TGTGCCAGTAGTATGGGGCCCGGCGGGGGATACATTCAGTACTTC.

This chain connects TRBV7-9 to TRBJ2-1; 8 bases are shared with TRBD2. The CDR3 consists of 14 residues. Losses at the gene ends were 5 bases for V and 4 bases for J; bases not matched to a gene: 4. Germline V lookup: CDR1 SEHNR, CDR2 FQNEAQ (reference sequence). As DNA, the CDR3 is TGTGCCAGCAGCCAAGTAGCGGGATACAATGAGCAGTTCTTC. Protein product: CASSQVAGYNEQFF.

The chain combines TRBV19 with TRBJ2-7, with 11 bases lining up with TRBD2. The CDR3 is made up of 15 amino acids. Germline values: CDR1 LNHDA, CDR2 SQIVND (reference sequence). V lost 5 bases, J lost 5 bases, and 8 bases stayed unmatched. CDR3 in DNA: TGTGCCAGTAGTGTCACTAGCGGGAGATACGACGAGCAGTACTTC. Amino acids: CASSVTSGRYDEQYF.

There are a few counts of this clonotype. The chain combines TRBV4-3 with TRBJ1-1, with D perhaps matching TRBD1 (6 bases). Trimming pared 0 bases from V and 4 bases from J, leaving 18 bases between. This CDR3 is 17 amino acids long. Germline values: CDR1 LGHNA, CDR2 YSLEER. CDR3 region: CASSQDGTSKRGTEAFF. The CDR3 DNA is TGCGCCAGCAGCCAAGACGGGACAAGTAAACGGGGCACTGAAGCTTTCTTT.

This clonotype occurred many times. Here the CDR3 reads CASSLERRNTDTQYF. CDR3 in DNA: TGTGCCAGCAGCTTAGAGCGCAGAAACACAGATACGCAGTATTTT. V usage is TRBV7-9 and J usage is TRBJ2-3; D call uncertain. The CDR3 has 15 residues. V was cut by 1 base and J by 2 bases, with 10 bases left in between. The V gene's germline CDR1 is SEHNR and CDR2 FQNEAQ (reference sequence).

This clonotype was observed a handful of times. The rearrangement links TRBV28 to TRBJ2-3, with TRBD1 identical over 7 bases. Germline CDR1 reads MDHEN; CDR2 reads SYDVKM. J was trimmed by 1 base and V by 5 bases; bases with no gene match: 12. This CDR3 has 17 amino acids. CDR3 sequence (DNA): TGTGCCAGCAGTCCCAACTCCGACAGGGTCCGCACAGATACGCAGTATTTT. Protein sequence: CASSPNSDRVRTDTQYF.

Notes on this clonotype: A much larger clone differs by one base, so this may be a read error. The V gene is TRBV9, the J gene TRBJ1-5; D may be TRBD1 (5 bases). Germline CDR1 and CDR2: SGDLS and YYNGEE. The CDR3 loop spans 19 amino acids. The CDR3 DNA follows: TGTGCCAGCAGCGTGGAAGGGGCCTCAACGTTGAATAGCAGTCAGCCCCAGCATTTT. It translates to CASSVEGASTLNSSQPQHF.

This clonotype was seen a handful of times. Relative to the germline gene, one junction end is altered; a read error may explain this. The chain carries TRBV5-3 and TRBJ2-7, with 12 bases fitting TRBD2. TRBV5-3 is treated as an ORF (open reading frame) with a function not yet certain. This CDR3 region has 15 residues. This CDR3 is CASSSRLAGVYEQYF. In DNA form, the CDR3 reads TGTGCCAGCAGCTCTCGACTAGCGGGAGTCTACGAGCAGTACTTC.

The V call is TRBV15, the J call TRBJ2-7; D is tentatively TRBD1 or TRBD2 (7 bases each). V was cut by 3 bases and J by 5 bases, with 11 bases left in between. In germline, CDR1 is LNHNV, CDR2 YYDKDF (reference sequence). The CDR3 is made up of 13 amino acids. The DNA for the CDR3 is TGTGCCACCAGCAGGACAGGGAGGGACGAGCAGTACTTC. It specifies CATSRTGRDEQYF.

This clonotype showed up many times. The genes are TRBV28 and TRBJ2-3; 11 bases agree with TRBD2. In germline, CDR1 is MDHEN, CDR2 SYDVKM. V lost 5 bases, J lost 7 bases, and 14 bases stayed unmatched. The CDR3 is made up of 17 amino acids. CDR3 residues: CASSKTSGIFWVHTQYF. Here the CDR3 DNA reads TGTGCCAGCAGTAAGACTAGCGGGATCTTCTGGGTCCATACGCAGTATTTT.

This clonotype was seen only a few times. The chain is built from TRBV2 and TRBJ2-3, with 10 bases matching TRBD2. V was pared by 10 bases and J by 0 bases, with 7 bases of the junction left unmatched. Germline CDR1 is SNHLY and CDR2 is FYNNEI. The CDR3 covers 15 residues. The CDR3 DNA is TGTGCCACCGACCCACTAGCGGGGAGCACAGATACGCAGTATTTT. Its translation is CATDPLAGSTDTQYF.

In this sample, this clonotype turned up a few times. The J gene is TRBJ2-3, the V gene TRBV5-6; the D gene could be TRBD1 or TRBD2 (5 bases each). Looked up from germline, CDR1 is SGHDT and CDR2 is YYEEEE. The CDR3 has 14 residues. V lost 2 bases and J lost 2, with 9 bases in between. The CDR3 reads CASSFPGPTDTQYF. The DNA for the CDR3 is TGTGCCAGCAGCTTCCCGGGGCCCACAGATACGCAGTATTTT. Variable domain in full (rest from reference TRBV5-6 and TRBJ2-3): DAGVTQSPTHLIKTRGQQVTLRCSPKSGHDTVSWYQQALGQGPQFIFQYYEEEERQRGNFPDRFSGHQFPNYSSELNVNALLLGDSALYLCASSFPGPTDTQYFGPGTRLTVL.

This clonotype was detected ten times or more. The CDR3 protein is CSARDRYRGEETQYF. CDR3 nucleotides: TGCAGTGCTAGAGATCGGTACAGGGGGGAAGAGACCCAGTACTTC. V is TRBV20-1 and J is TRBJ2-5; TRBD1 agrees at 8 bases. Germline values: CDR1 DFQATT, CDR2 SNEGSKA (reference sequence). V was clipped by 0 bases and J by 3 bases; unmatched bases: 6. CDR3 length: 15 residues.

This clonotype was counted ten times or more. The chain employs TRBV6-5 and TRBJ2-3, with 7 bases identical to TRBD1. CDR1 is MNHEY, CDR2 SVGAGI, per germline. This CDR3 spans 14 amino acids. V lost 7 bases to trimming and J lost 4 bases; unmatched junction nucleotides: 8. CDR3 sequence: CASTPGQGADTQYF. Here the CDR3 DNA reads TGTGCCAGCACCCCGGGCCAGGGGGCAGATACGCAGTATTTT.

The rearrangement uses TRBV20-1 and TRBJ2-7, with TRBD2 identical over 7 bases. The CDR3 contains 13 residues. V was pared by 4 bases and J by 4 bases, with 7 bases of the junction left unmatched. From germline, CDR1 is DFQATT and CDR2 SNEGSKA (reference sequence). Here the CDR3 DNA reads TGCAGTGCTACTAGCGGCTGGGTTTACGAGCAGTACTTC. Translated: CSATSGWVYEQYF.